A single sample is the source of the 10 T cell receptor beta chains below, sequenced in a study of shared T cell receptors in the human thymus. The repertoire was sequenced with immunoSEQ multiplex PCR; TCRdb's copy has only in-frame clones and lacks some. The sample yields hundreds of thousands of clones, roughly 90% seen once. In addition, the sample was reused for a study of human thymus T cells.

The sequencing sample was made of thymocytes. The receptors derive from a boy younger than two with a congenital heart defect.

The CDR3 nucleotides read TGCAGCGTTGGAGGGAAGAGCTCCTACAATGAGCAGTTCTTC. Its protein product is CSVGGKSSYNEQFF. This chain connects TRBV29-1 to TRBJ2-1; the D gene is possibly TRBD2 (5 bases). Trimming took off 4 bases at V and 0 bases at J, with 10 bases between the two ends. The germline V gene has CDR1 SQVTM and CDR2 ANQGSEA. This CDR3 region has 14 residues.

This chain uses TRBV2 with TRBJ2-3, with a tentative D call TRBD2 (6 bases). V lost 6 bases and J 1 base, leaving 17 bases between the germline ends. This CDR3 is 16 amino acids long. Germline assignment: CDR1 SNHLY and CDR2 FYNNEI. CDR3 DNA sequence: TGTGCCAGCAGCCAGGCCGGACTACCAGGCACAGATACGCAGTATTTT. It specifies CASSQAGLPGTDTQYF.

The chain couples TRBV6-5 to TRBJ2-7; the D gene is possibly TRBD2 (6 bases). Germline CDR1 and CDR2: MNHEY and SVGAGI. This CDR3 has 14 amino acids. Trimming left V 2 bases short and J 3 bases short, with 11 bases between. The CDR3 region is CASSYRMGGYEQYF. CDR3 in DNA: TGTGCCAGCAGTTACCGAATGGGGGGCTACGAGCAGTACTTC.

The chain employs TRBV7-9 and TRBJ2-7, with D tentatively TRBD2 (5 bases). V was pared by 3 bases and J by 1 base, with 13 bases between. There are 15 residues in the CDR3. The germline gives CDR1 SEHNR, CDR2 FQNEAQ (reference sequence). CDR3 nucleotides: TGTGCCAGCAGCTTGAGGGCTGGGTTTTCCTACGAGCAGTACTTC. Its protein is CASSLRAGFSYEQYF. Variable domain in full (rest from reference TRBV7-9 and TRBJ2-7): DTGVSQNPRHKITKRGQNVTFRCDPISEHNRLYWYRQTLGQGPEFLTYFQNEAQLEKSRLLSDRFSAERPKGSFSTLEIQRTEQGDSAMYLCASSLRAGFSYEQYFGPGTRLTVT.

The V gene is TRBV18, the J gene TRBJ2-1; TRBD2 matches 7 bases. The trim removed 3 bases at V and 5 bases at J, leaving 10 bases unmatched. Germline lookup yields CDR1 KGHSH and CDR2 LQKENI. The length of the CDR3 is 16 residues. The CDR3 coding sequence is TGTGCCAGCTCACCGGGCGGGAGAAGTTTCGACAATGAGCAGTTCTTC. As protein: CASSPGGRSFDNEQFF.

Notes on this clone: Other DNA sequences in the sample encode the same CDR3. The chain recombines TRBV6-1 with TRBJ1-1, with 7 bases aligning to TRBD1. The CDR3 is 11 amino acids. The V segment lost 3 bases and the J segment 8 bases; nucleotides outside the gene matches: 0. CDR1 is MNHNS, CDR2 SASEGT, per germline. CDR3 region: CASSETGEAFF. In DNA, the CDR3 is TGTGCCAGCAGTGAGACAGGGGAAGCTTTCTTT.

This clone has just one count. V usage is TRBV27 and J usage is TRBJ2-5, with 9 nucleotides matching TRBD2. CDR1 MNHEY and CDR2 SMNVEV come from the germline V gene (reference sequence). The ends lost 6 bases at V and 4 bases at J; junction bases unmatched: 12. The CDR3 is made up of 16 amino acids. CDR3 DNA: TGTGCCAGCAGGAATGGGCCAGCGGGAGGCGCAGAGACCCAGTACTTC. Its translation is CASRNGPAGGAETQYF.

This clone showed up just a few times. The chain joins TRBV4-1 to TRBJ2-7; possible D gene TRBD1, 5 bases. Germline loops: CDR1 MGHRA, CDR2 YSYEKL. V shed 1 base and J shed 6 bases, with 10 bases lying between them. The CDR3 is 13 amino acids. CDR3 coding DNA: TGCGCCAGCAGCCAAGGGGGAAGGGGCGAGCAGTACTTC. Translating gives CASSQGGRGEQYF.

This clone turned up a few times. The chain links TRBV19 to TRBJ2-7; D perhaps matches TRBD1 (6 bases). This CDR3 spans 13 amino acids. The germline V gene encodes CDR1 LNHDA and CDR2 SQIVND (reference sequence). Deletions cut 5 bases from V and 1 base from J, with 9 bases between. In DNA form, the CDR3 reads TGTGCCAGTAGTCAGGGACAATCCTACGAGCAGTACTTC. Translation: CASSQGQSYEQYF.

The V gene is TRBV6-1, the J gene TRBJ2-1, with D perhaps TRBD1 (6 bases). The germline gives CDR1 MNHNS, CDR2 SASEGT. This CDR3 region has 18 residues. Between the trimmed V and J ends, which lost 0 bases and 0 bases, there was a span of 15 bases. The CDR3 spells CASSEATGTITSYNEQFF. The DNA of the CDR3 is TGTGCCAGCAGTGAAGCGACCGGGACAATCACCTCCTACAATGAGCAGTTCTTC.